Sequencing of this TCR beta chain was carried out in a study of shared clonotypes between healthy human individuals. Study-level results: A small donor pool kept down the genetic and exposure-history diversity that was represented.

There are 14 residues in the CDR3. V lost 3 bases, J lost 1 base, and 12 bases lay in between. Germline lookup yields CDR1 SQVTM and CDR2 ANQGSEA. Details on this clone: Antigen: not known.

Original methodology: Filtering was not the same, since immunoSEQ gave junction-only sequences without quality scores. This table comes from immunoSEQ multiplex PCR, and its TCRdb copy is limited to in-frame clones, with some not included. Clonal size and the V and J genes are those of that table, whereas D and trimming came from the DNA. The data show about 2 million clones, roughly 95% seen once. This TCR derives from a young man in good health. Source material: naive CD4+ T cells sorted from blood. The subset here: CD45RA+ positively selected. The chain uses TRBV29-1 and TRBJ2-5; the D call may be TRBD1 or TRBD2 (6 bases each). DNA for the CDR3: TGCAGCGTTGACTCGGGGGCCCCCCAAGAGACCCAGTACTTC. Residues: CSVDSGAPQETQYF.